A selection of T cell receptor beta chains follows, all from one sample in a study of patients and donors after allogeneic stem cell transplantation. MiXCR, applied by TCRdb to the RT-PCR reads, yields one record per CDR3 protein. The table includes about a million distinct CDR3 sequences, more than 15% detected once. Material: blood, either unsorted or a sorted T cell fraction (not recorded which). The receptors were gathered from a human donor who was either an allogeneic HSCT recipient or a stem cell or donor lymphocyte infusion donor (not recorded which). It is not recorded whose cells these are; they may come from a transplant donor. Each CDR3 is given with its conserved first and last residue. D genes are given only for firm matches. Clone sizes are given selectively: once, few, many, or a class where the clone is expanded.

few	17	TRBV2	TRBJ2-7	TRBD1	CASRVLGQRQGRDEQYF	TGTGCCAGCAGGGTTCTTGGCCAGAGACAGGGGCGAGACGAGCAGTACTTC
-	14	TRBV27	TRBJ1-2	-	CASSPQGWGYGYTF	TGTGCCAGCAGCCCACAGGGATGGGGATATGGCTACACCTTC
-	16	TRBV7-9	TRBJ2-3	TRBD2	CASSKGLAASTDTQYF	TGTGCCAGCAGCAAGGGACTAGCGGCTAGCACAGATACGCAGTATTTT
-	17	TRBV29-1	TRBJ1-2	TRBD1	CSVPGTAFTVTNYGYTF	TGCAGCGTCCCCGGGACAGCGTTCACCGTGACTAACTATGGCTACACCTTC
-	15	TRBV11-1	TRBJ2-2	-	CASSSGRRNTGELFF	TGTGCCAGCAGCTCCGGACGGAGGAACACCGGGGAGCTGTTTTTT
-	16	TRBV6-1	TRBJ1-6	-	CATTPPGFRVNSPLHF	TGTGCCACCACCCCCCCGGGGTTCCGCGTGAATTCACCCCTCCACTTT
-	14	TRBV2	TRBJ2-5	-	CASSVQGARGTQYF	TGTGCCAGCAGTGTACAGGGTGCAAGAGGGACCCAGTACTTC
-	15	TRBV5-1	TRBJ2-5	-	CASSLDVPAWETQYF	TGCGCCAGCAGCTTGGACGTCCCTGCGTGGGAGACCCAGTACTTC
many	15	TRBV12-3/TRBV12-4	TRBJ2-5	TRBD1	CASTLGQGARETQYF	TGTGCCAGCACTCTAGGGCAGGGGGCCCGGGAGACCCAGTACTTC
few	12	TRBV10-3	TRBJ2-2	-	CAIKWVGGELFF	TGTGCCATCAAATGGGTTGGCGGGGAGCTGTTTTTT
few	18	TRBV12-5	TRBJ2-2	TRBD2	CASGSRDRRELRTGELFF	TGTGCTAGTGGTTCCCGAGATAGGCGGGAGTTGCGCACCGGGGAGCTGTTTTTT
-	14	TRBV7-2	TRBJ2-1	TRBD1	CASSRDRDIHEQFF	TGTGCCAGCAGTAGGGACAGGGACATACATGAGCAGTTCTTC
-	12	TRBV29-1	TRBJ1-2	-	CSVGYKVGGYTF	TGCAGCGTTGGGTATAAGGTCGGTGGCTACACCTTC
many	15	TRBV5-1	TRBJ2-1	-	CASSTWTQTYNEQFF	TGCGCCAGCAGCACATGGACACAGACCTACAATGAGCAGTTCTTC
-	12	TRBV19	TRBJ2-1	-	CASSATANEQFF	TGTGCCAGTAGTGCTACAGCAAATGAGCAGTTCTTC
few	13	TRBV12-3/TRBV12-4	TRBJ1-5	-	CASSLLDNQPQHF	TGTGCCAGCAGTTTACTGGACAATCAGCCCCAGCATTTT
few	17	TRBV27	TRBJ2-1	TRBD2	CASSLAPLAGFYNEQFF	TGTGCCAGCAGCTTAGCCCCACTAGCGGGGTTCTACAATGAGCAGTTCTTC
many	14	TRBV7-9	TRBJ2-7	-	CASSLGTNSYEQYF	TGTGCCAGCAGCTTGGGGACGAACTCCTACGAGCAGTACTTC
-	14	TRBV9	TRBJ1-2	-	CASSVAGGAGGYTF	TGTGCCAGCAGTGTAGCGGGGGGCGCGGGCGGCTACACCTTC
few	15	TRBV12-3/TRBV12-4	TRBJ2-1	TRBD2	CASTHGASGSLERGF	TGTGCCAGCACCCATGGGGCTAGCGGGAGCCTTGAGCGGGGCTTC
few	18	TRBV12-3/TRBV12-4	TRBJ2-3	TRBD2	CASSDIDTGTSMTDTQYF	TGTGCCAGCAGTGATATTGATACGGGGACTAGCATGACAGATACGCAGTATTTT
-	13	TRBV6-1	TRBJ1-2	-	CASTRQANYGYTF	TGTGCCAGCACTAGACAGGCGAACTATGGCTACACCTTC
few	14	TRBV11-2	TRBJ2-1	TRBD2	CASISLRGENEQFF	TGTGCCAGCATCTCGCTCCGGGGGGAGAATGAGCAGTTCTTC
-	14	TRBV6-1	TRBJ2-7	-	CASSQGRISYEQYF	TGTGCCAGCAGCCAGGGACGCATCTCCTACGAGCAGTACTTC
-	15	TRBV7-9	TRBJ1-2	TRBD1	CASTIDGTGVYGYTF	TGTGCCAGCACCATTGATGGGACAGGGGTCTATGGCTACACCTTC
many	17	TRBV30	TRBJ2-6	-	CAWISEVLGTGANVLTF	TGTGCCTGGATTTCGGAGGTCTTGGGTACTGGGGCCAACGTCCTGACTTTC
few	13	TRBV24-1	TRBJ2-7	-	CATSDGSSAEQYF	TGTGCCACCAGTGATGGGTCTAGTGCTGAGCAGTACTTC
-	14	TRBV7-2	TRBJ2-2	-	CASSRDFSTGELFF	TGTGCCAGCAGCCGGGACTTCAGCACCGGGGAGCTGTTTTTT
many	14	TRBV6-1	TRBJ2-2	-	CASRLPGIPGELFF	TGTGCCAGCAGATTACCTGGGATCCCCGGGGAGCTGTTTTTT
once	14	TRBV6-4	TRBJ2-1	TRBD2	CASSEREGGREQFF	TGTGCCAGCAGTGAGCGGGAGGGAGGACGTGAGCAGTTCTTC
-	16	TRBV24-1	TRBJ2-1	-	CATSDLRGSLDNEQFF	TGTGCCACCAGTGATTTGAGGGGGAGCCTGGACAATGAGCAGTTCTTC
few	15	TRBV7-6	TRBJ2-3	-	CASSLAGGAGDTQYF	TGTGCCAGCAGCTTAGCGGGTGGGGCTGGAGATACGCAGTATTTT
few	19	TRBV12-3/TRBV12-4	TRBJ2-3	TRBD1	CASSLSRSKGDRVTDTQYF	TGTGCCAGCAGTCTTAGCCGCTCAAAGGGGGACAGGGTAACAGATACGCAGTATTTT
-	13	TRBV12-3/TRBV12-4	TRBJ1-2	-	CASSPGHPSGYTF	TGTGCCAGCAGCCCCGGACATCCCAGCGGCTACACCTTC
once	16	TRBV9	TRBJ2-5	TRBD2	CASSVGGLAGVETQYF	TGTGCCAGCAGCGTAGGTGGGCTAGCGGGTGTGGAGACCCAGTACTTC
-	15	TRBV6-2/TRBV6-3	TRBJ2-1	-	CASRARDLHYNEQFF	TGTGCCAGCAGGGCCCGGGACCTCCACTACAATGAGCAGTTCTTC